The following is a T cell receptor (beta chain) sequence with its context. The sample originates from a study of follicular helper T cells after annual influenza vaccination. Across the study: Across the 2013-2014, 2014-2015 and 2015-2016 vaccination seasons, some subjects were resampled.

Profiling relied on immunoSEQ multiplex PCR, and the TCRdb table lists in-frame clones only, not all of them. This table has about 6,800 clones, almost 85% appearing once. The CDR3 has 15 amino acids. J gave up 9 bases and V 2 bases, and 5 bases lay outside the gene matches. Germline CDR1 SGHRS, CDR2 YFSETQ. Time point given: 2015-2016 season, 7 days after influenza vaccination. Sequencing was performed on CXCR5- memory CD4+ T cells sorted from blood, taken 7 days after influenza vaccination. The receptor was isolated from an adult who received the influenza vaccine. This chain connects TRBV5-1 to TRBJ2-1, with TRBD2 matching 13 bases. The CDR3 region has the DNA TGCGCCAGCAGCTTACTACTAGCGGGAGGGGGTGAGCAGTTCTTC. Protein product: CASSLLLAGGGEQFF.